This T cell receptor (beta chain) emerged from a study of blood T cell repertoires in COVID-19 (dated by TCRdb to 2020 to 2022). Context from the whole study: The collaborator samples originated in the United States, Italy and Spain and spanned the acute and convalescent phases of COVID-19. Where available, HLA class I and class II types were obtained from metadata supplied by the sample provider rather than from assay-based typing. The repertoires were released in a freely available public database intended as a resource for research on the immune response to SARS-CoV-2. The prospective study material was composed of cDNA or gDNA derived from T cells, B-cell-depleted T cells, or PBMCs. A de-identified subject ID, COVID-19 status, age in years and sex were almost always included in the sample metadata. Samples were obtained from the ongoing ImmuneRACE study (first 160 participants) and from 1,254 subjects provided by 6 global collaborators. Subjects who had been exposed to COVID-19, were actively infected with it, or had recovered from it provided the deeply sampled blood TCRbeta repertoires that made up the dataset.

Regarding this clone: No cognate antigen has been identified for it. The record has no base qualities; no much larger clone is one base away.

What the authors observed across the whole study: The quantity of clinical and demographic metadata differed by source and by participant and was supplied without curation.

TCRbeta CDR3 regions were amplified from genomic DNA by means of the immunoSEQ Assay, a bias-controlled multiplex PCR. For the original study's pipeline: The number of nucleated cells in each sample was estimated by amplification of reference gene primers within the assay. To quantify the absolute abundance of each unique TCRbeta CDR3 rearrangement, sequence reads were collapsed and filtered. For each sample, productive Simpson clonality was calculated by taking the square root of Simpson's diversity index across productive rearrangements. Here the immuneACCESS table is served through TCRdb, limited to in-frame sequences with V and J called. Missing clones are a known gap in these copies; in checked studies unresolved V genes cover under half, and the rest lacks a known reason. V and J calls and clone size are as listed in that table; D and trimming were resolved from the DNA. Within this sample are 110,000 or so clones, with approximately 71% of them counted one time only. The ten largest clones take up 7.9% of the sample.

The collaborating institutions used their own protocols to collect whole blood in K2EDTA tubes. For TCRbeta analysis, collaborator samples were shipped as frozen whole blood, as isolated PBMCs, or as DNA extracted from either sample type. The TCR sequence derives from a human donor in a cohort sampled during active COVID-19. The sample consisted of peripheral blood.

The DNA reads as follows: TGTGCCAGTAGCCGTTATGCAACTAATGAAAAACTGTTTTTT. Its protein product is CASSRYATNEKLFF. The V gene is TRBV19 and the J gene is TRBJ1-4; a confident D gene designation cannot be given. The CDR3 starts with the cysteine, ends with the phenylalanine, and has 14 residues. Just CDR3 DNA is preserved here, 42 bases in frame from base 1. Taken from the germline V gene (reference sequence), the CDR1 and CDR2 loops are LNHDA and SQIVND. Relative to germline, V is 6 bases shorter and J is 0 bases shorter, with 8 bases between their ends.